This T cell receptor beta chain derives from a study of radiotherapy plus CTLA-4 blockade in lung cancer. The data were produced by immunoSEQ multiplex PCR, yet TCRdb's version contains in-frame clones alone and is incomplete. The data show 85,000 to 90,000 clones, 72% seen once. Alongside CTLA-4 blockade with ipilimumab, patients with chemo-refractory metastatic non-small-cell lung cancer received focal radiation. With V trimmed by 6 bases and J by 2 bases, 7 bases remained unmatched. The germline CDR1 and CDR2 sequences are MNHEY and SVGAGI. CDR3 length equals 14 residues. The sequenced sample was peripheral blood, obtained from a patient treated with radiotherapy plus ipilimumab. The rearrangement joins TRBV6-5 to TRBJ2-7; 7 bases match TRBD2. The origin of this receptor is a human donor with non-small cell lung cancer that progressed on radiotherapy plus ipilimumab. The chain's CDR3 is CASRLTSRPYEQYF. DNA for the CDR3: TGTGCCAGCAGATTGACTAGCAGGCCCTACGAGCAGTACTTC.